This T cell receptor (beta chain) was retrieved from a study of cytomegalovirus exposure and HLA in healthy donors. Primers: 60 Vbeta forward and 13 Jbeta reverse. Sequencing used immunoSEQ multiplex PCR; TCRdb keeps in-frame clones, though not all of them. The table includes 150,000 to 200,000 clones, around 87% detected once. This clone was counted a few times. Sequenced material: PBMCs. The source is a woman in her late teens or twenties in good health and CMV-seronegative.

DNA for the CDR3: TGTGCCATCAGTGCCGTCAATCAGCCCCAGCATTTT. Amino acids: CAISAVNQPQHF. This chain connects TRBV10-3 to TRBJ1-5; D call uncertain. With 4 bases removed from V and 3 bases from J, the gap between germline ends came to 4 bases. Germline V gene data show CDR1 as ENHRY and CDR2 as SYGVKD. CDR3 length equals 12 residues.